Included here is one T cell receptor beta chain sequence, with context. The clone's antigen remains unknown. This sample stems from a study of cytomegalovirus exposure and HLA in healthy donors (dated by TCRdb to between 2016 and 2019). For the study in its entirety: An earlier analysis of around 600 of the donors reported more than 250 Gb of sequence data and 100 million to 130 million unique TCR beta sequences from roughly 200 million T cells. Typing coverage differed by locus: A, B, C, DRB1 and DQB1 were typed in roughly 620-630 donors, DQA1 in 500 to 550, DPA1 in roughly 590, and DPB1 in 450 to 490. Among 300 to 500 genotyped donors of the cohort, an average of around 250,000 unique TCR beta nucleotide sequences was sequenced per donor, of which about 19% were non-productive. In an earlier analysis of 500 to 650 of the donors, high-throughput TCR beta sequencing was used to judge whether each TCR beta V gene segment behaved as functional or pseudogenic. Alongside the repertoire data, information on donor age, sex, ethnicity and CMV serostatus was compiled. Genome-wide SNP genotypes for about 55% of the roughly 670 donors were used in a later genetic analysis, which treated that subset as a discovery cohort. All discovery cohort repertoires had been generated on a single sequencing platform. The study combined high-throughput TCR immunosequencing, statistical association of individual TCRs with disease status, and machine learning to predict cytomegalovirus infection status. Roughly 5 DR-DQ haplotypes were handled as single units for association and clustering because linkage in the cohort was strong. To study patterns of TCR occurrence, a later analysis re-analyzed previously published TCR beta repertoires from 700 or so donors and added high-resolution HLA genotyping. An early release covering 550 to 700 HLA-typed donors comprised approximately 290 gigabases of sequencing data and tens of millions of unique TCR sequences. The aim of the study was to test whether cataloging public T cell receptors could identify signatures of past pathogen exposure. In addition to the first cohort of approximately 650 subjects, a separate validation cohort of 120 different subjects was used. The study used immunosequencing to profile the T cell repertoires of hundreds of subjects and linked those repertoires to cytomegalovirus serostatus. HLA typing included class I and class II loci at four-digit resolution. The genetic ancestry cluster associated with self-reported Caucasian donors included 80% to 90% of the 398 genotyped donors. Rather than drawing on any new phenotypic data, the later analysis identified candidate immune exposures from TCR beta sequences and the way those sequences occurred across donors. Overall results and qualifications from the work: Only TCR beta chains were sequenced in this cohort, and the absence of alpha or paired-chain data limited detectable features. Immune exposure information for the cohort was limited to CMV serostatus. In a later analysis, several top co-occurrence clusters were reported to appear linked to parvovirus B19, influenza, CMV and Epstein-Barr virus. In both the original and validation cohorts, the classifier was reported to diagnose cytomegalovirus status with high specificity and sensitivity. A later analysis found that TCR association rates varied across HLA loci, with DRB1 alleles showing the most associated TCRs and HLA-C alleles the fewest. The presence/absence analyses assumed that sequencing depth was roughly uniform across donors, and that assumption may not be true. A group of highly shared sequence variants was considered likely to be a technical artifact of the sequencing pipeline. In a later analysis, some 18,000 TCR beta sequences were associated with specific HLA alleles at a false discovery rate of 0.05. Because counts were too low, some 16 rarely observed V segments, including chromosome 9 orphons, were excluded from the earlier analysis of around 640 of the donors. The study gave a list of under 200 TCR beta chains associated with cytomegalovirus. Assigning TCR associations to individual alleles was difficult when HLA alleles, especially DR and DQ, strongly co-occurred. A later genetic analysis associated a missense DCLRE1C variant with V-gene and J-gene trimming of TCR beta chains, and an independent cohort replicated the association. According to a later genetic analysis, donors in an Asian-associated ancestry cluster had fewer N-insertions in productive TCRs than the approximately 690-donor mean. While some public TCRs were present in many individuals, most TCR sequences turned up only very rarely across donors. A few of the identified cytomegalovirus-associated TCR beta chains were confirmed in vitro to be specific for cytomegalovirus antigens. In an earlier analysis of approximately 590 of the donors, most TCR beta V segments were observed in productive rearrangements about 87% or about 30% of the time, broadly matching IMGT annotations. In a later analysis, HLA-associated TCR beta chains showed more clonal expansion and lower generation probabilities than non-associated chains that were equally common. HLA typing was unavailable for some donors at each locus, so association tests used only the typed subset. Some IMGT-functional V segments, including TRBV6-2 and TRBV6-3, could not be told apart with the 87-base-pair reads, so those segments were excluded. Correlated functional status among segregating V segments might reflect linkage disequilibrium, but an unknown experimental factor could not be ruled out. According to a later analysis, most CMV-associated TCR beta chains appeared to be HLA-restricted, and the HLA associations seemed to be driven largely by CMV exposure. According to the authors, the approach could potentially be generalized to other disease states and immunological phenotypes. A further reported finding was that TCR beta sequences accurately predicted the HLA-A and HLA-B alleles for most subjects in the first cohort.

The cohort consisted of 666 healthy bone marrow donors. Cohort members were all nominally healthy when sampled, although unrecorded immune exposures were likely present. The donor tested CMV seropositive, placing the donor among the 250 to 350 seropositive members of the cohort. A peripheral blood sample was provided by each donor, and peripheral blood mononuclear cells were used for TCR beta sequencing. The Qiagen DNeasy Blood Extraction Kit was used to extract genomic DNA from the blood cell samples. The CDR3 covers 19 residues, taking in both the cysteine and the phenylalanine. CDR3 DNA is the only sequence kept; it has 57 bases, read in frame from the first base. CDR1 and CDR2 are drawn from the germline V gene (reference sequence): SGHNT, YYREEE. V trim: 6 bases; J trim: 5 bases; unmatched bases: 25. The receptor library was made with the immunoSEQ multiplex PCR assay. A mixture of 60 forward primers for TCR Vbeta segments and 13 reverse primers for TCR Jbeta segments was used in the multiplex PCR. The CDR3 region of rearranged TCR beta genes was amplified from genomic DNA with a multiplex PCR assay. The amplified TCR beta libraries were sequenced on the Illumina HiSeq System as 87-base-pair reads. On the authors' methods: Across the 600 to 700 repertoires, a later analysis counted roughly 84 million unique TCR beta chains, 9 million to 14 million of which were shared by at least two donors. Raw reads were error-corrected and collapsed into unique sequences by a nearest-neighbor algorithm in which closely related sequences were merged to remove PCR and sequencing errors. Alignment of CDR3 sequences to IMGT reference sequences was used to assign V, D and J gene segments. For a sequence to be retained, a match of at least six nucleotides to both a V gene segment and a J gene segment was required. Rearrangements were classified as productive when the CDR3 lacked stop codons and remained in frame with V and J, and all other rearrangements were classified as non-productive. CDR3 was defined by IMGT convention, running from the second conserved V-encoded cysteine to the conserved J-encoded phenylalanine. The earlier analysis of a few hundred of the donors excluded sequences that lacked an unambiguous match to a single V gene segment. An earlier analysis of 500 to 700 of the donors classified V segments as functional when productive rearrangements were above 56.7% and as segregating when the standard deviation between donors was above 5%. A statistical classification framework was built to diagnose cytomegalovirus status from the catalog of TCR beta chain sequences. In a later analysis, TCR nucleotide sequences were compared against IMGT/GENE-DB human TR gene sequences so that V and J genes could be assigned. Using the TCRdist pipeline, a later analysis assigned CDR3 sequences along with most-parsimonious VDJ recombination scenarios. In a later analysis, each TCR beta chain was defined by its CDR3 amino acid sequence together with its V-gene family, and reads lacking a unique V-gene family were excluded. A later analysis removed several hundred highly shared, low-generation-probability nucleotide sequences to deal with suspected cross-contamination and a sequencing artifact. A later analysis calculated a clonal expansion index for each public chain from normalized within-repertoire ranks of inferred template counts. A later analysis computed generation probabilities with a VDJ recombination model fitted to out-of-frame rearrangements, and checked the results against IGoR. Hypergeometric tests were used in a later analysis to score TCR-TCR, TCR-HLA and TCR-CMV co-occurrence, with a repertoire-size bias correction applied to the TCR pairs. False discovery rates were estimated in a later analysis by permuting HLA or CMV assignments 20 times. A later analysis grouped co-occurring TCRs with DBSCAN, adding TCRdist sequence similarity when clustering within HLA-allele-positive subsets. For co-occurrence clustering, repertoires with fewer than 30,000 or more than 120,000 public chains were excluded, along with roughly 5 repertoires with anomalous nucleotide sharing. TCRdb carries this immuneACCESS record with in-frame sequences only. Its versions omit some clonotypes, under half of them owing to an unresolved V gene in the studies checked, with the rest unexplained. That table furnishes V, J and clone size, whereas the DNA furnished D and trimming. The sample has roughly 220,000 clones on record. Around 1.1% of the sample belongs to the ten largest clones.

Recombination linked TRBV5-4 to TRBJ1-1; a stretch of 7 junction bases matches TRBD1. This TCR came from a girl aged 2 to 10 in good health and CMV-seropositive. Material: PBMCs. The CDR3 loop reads CASIGVSRGRAVRETEAFF. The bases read TGTGCCAGCATAGGGGTTAGTAGGGGGCGTGCTGTGAGAGAAACTGAAGCTTTCTTT.